This passage covers 30 T cell receptor beta chains from one sample sequenced in a study of T cells in Graves' hyperthyroidism and ophthalmopathy. Template material for amplifying TCR beta CDR3 regions consisted of RNA transcripts. Carried out on the TCR CDR3, a first-round RT-PCR used the HTBI primer set. TCRdb reprocessed the multiplex PCR reads with MiXCR, giving one entry per CDR3 protein. The table shows around 600,000 distinct CDR3 sequences, with roughly 15% occurring only once. Sequencing was done on a sample of blood. Receptors were obtained from a woman aged 40 to 55 with Graves' ophthalmopathy.

V gene TRBV4-1 combines with J gene TRBJ2-7, with a weak D call TRBD2 (5 bases). Trimming cost V 2 bases and J 6 bases, with 14 bases left between them. The CDR3 has 14 amino acids. The germline CDR1 and CDR2 sequences are MGHRA and YSYEKL. This CDR3 is CASSQPLMSGEQYF. The CDR3, as DNA: TGCGCCAGCAGCCAACCCCTTATGAGCGGCGAGCAGTACTTC.

The rearrangement uses TRBV19 and TRBJ1-5; 7 bases map to TRBD1. Trimming took 7 bases from V and 2 from J; bases not matched to a gene: 11. The CDR3 consists of 16 residues. Germline V CDR1 and CDR2: LNHDA, SQIVND (reference sequence). CDR3 nucleotide sequence: TGTGCCAGTACCAAGACAGGGTGGGGACGCAATCAGCCCCAGCATTTT. Its translation is CASTKTGWGRNQPQHF.

This clonotype occurred many times. The chain recombines TRBV7-8 with TRBJ1-1; D may be TRBD1 (5 bases). The CDR3 extends over 15 amino acids. CDR1 is SGHVS, CDR2 FQNEAQ, per germline. Between the trimmed V and J ends, which lost 6 bases and 0 bases, there was a span of 14 bases. The CDR3 DNA is TGTGCCAGCAGTTTGGCGGGACGGTTGAACACTGAAGCTTTCTTT. Translation: CASSLAGRLNTEAFF.

The sample holds many counts of this clonotype. The chain recombines TRBV18 with TRBJ1-3, with TRBD1 identical over 7 bases. The V gene's germline CDR1 is KGHSH and CDR2 LQKENI. The CDR3 loop spans 14 amino acids. J was trimmed by 4 bases and V by 6 bases; bases with no gene match: 6. In DNA form, the CDR3 reads TGTGCCAGCTCGCCCACGACAGGGGGAAACACCATATATTTT. Translation gives CASSPTTGGNTIYF.

In DNA form, the CDR3 reads TGCAGTGCTCCCTCCCTCCTTATGAACACTGAAGCTTTCTTT. The encoded protein is CSAPSLLMNTEAFF. The J gene is TRBJ1-1, the V gene TRBV20-1; no clear D. The CDR3 contains 14 residues. CDR1 and CDR2 from the germline V gene are DFQATT and SNEGSKA (reference sequence). V lost 5 bases and J 0 bases, leaving 13 bases between the germline ends.

This clonotype was counted a few times. V usage is TRBV29-1 and J usage is TRBJ2-3; D is ambiguous. V lost 2 bases and J 2 bases, leaving 8 bases between the germline ends. Germline loops: CDR1 SQVTM, CDR2 ANQGSEA. The CDR3 loop spans 13 amino acids. CDR3 DNA: TGCAGCGTTGAAAGGCAGGTCACAGATACGCAGTATTTT. Its protein product is CSVERQVTDTQYF.

This clonotype was recorded a few times. The chain carries TRBV6-6 and TRBJ1-2, with D perhaps matching TRBD1 (5 bases). The CDR3 has 13 residues. Germline V gene data show CDR1 as MNHNY and CDR2 as SVGAGI (reference sequence). The germline V and J ends were trimmed by 2 bases and 4 bases, with 8 bases remaining between them. The CDR3 protein is CASSYRDLYGYTF. For the CDR3, the DNA is TGTGCCAGCAGTTACCGGGACCTCTATGGCTACACCTTC.

This clonotype was counted ten times or more. This chain joins TRBV20-1 and TRBJ2-1; maybe TRBD2 (5 bases). Trimming removed 0 bases from V and 9 bases from J, with 9 bases in between. The length of the CDR3 is 12 residues. CDR1 is DFQATT and CDR2 is SNEGSKA in the germline V gene (reference sequence). This CDR3 is CSARDMRAEQFF. DNA of the CDR3: TGCAGTGCTAGAGATATGAGGGCTGAGCAGTTCTTC.

Remarks on this clonotype: This may come from a read error, since a much larger clone is one base off. The chain's CDR3 is CASSRGGGGSNEQFF. The CDR3 coding sequence is TGTGCCAGCAGTCGAGGGGGTGGGGGGTCAAATGAGCAGTTCTTC. The V call is TRBV27, the J call TRBJ2-1; D tentatively fits TRBD1 or TRBD2 (6 bases each). CDR1 and CDR2 from the germline V gene are MNHEY and SMNVEV (reference sequence). The length of the CDR3 is 15 residues. V was shortened by 5 bases and J by 7 bases, with 18 bases between the two germline ends.

This clonotype came up many times. The rearrangement links TRBV24-1 to TRBJ1-1; no firm D call. Germline CDR1 is KGHDR and CDR2 is SFDVKD. Deletions cut 4 bases from V and 3 bases from J, with 8 bases between. This CDR3 has 13 amino acids. The DNA for the CDR3 is TGTGCCACCAGTGACTCCGCCGACACTGAAGCTTTCTTT. As protein: CATSDSADTEAFF.

This clonotype was recorded many times. The chain links TRBV20-1 to TRBJ2-5, with 8 bases aligning to TRBD1. With V trimmed by 6 bases and J by 5 bases, 11 bases remained unmatched. The CDR3 consists of 14 residues. Germline assignment: CDR1 DFQATT and CDR2 SNEGSKA (reference sequence). The CDR3 loop is CSAETDRGYETQYF. CDR3 DNA: TGCAGTGCCGAGACCGACAGGGGCTATGAGACCCAGTACTTC.

The chain is built from TRBV9 and TRBJ2-7; 14 positions agree with TRBD2. Germline values: CDR1 SGDLS, CDR2 YYNGEE. V shed 3 bases, J shed 3 bases, and the junction held 20 bases outside the gene matches. This CDR3 has 21 amino acids. The CDR3 protein is CASSADKKQRGLAGEGYEQYF. The DNA of the CDR3 is TGTGCCAGCAGCGCCGACAAGAAACAGCGGGGACTAGCGGGAGAAGGCTACGAGCAGTACTTC.

This clonotype was detected many times. The chain carries TRBV6-1 and TRBJ1-1; D might be TRBD1 (5 bases). Trimming stripped 5 bases from V and 1 base from J, with 14 bases between. CDR1 is MNHNS, CDR2 SASEGT, per germline. CDR3 length equals 15 residues. The CDR3 loop reads CASSSPLGPNTEAFF. CDR3 nucleotides: TGTGCCAGCAGTAGCCCTTTGGGACCGAACACTGAAGCTTTCTTT.

The J gene is TRBJ2-6, the V gene TRBV6-1; a weak D match, TRBD2 (5 bases). Germline-derived CDR1 and CDR2 are MNHNS and SASEGT. The V end was cut by 6 bases, the J end by 3 bases, with 12 bases between. The CDR3 has 15 amino acids. This CDR3 reads CASRPLAVGANVLTF. For the CDR3, the DNA is TGTGCCAGCAGACCCCTAGCCGTTGGGGCCAACGTCCTGACTTTC.

This clonotype was counted between two and nine times. The chain is built from TRBV28 and TRBJ1-1; D not resolved. This CDR3 has 12 residues. V lost 2 bases and J lost 4, with 5 bases in between. Germline CDR1 is MDHEN and CDR2 is SYDVKM. The CDR3 is CASSLIGTEAFF. In nucleotides, the CDR3 is TGTGCCAGCAGTTTAATCGGCACTGAAGCTTTCTTT.

Remarks on this clonotype: Given a much more abundant clone one base away, this may be a read error. V usage is TRBV5-5 and J usage is TRBJ1-2; maybe TRBD1 (6 bases). Germline-derived CDR1 and CDR2 are SGHKS and YYEKEE (reference sequence). The CDR3 extends over 13 amino acids. The CDR3 protein is CVSSPGHSYGYTF. CDR3 DNA sequence: TGTGTCAGCAGCCCGGGACATTCTTATGGCTACACCTTC.

The gene calls are TRBV20-1 and TRBJ2-1; 10 bases align to TRBD2. Germline CDR1 is DFQATT and CDR2 is SNEGSKA (reference sequence). There are 15 residues in the CDR3. The V and J ends lost 0 bases and 7 bases, in that order; junction bases with no gene match: 6. The CDR3 DNA is TGCAGTGCTAGAGAGCCTAGCGGGGGTGGGAATGAGCAGTTCTTC. Amino acids: CSAREPSGGGNEQFF.

CDR3: CASSLRGANNSPLHF. For the CDR3, the DNA is TGTGCCAGCAGTCTACGGGGGGCTAATAATTCACCCCTCCACTTT. The rearrangement links TRBV11-2 to TRBJ1-6; tentative D call: TRBD1 (6 bases). The CDR3 has 15 residues. Germline CDR1 reads SGHAT; CDR2 reads FQNNGV. The germline V and J ends were trimmed by 6 bases and 5 bases, with 14 bases remaining between them.

The table lists this clonotype with many counts. J is TRBJ2-5 and V is TRBV6-1, with D uncertain. Trimming removed 8 bases at V and 2 bases at J, with 9 bases between. This CDR3 has 12 residues. Germline assignment: CDR1 MNHNS and CDR2 SASEGT. CDR3 residues: CASGKVQETQYF. In nucleotides, the CDR3 is TGTGCCAGCGGGAAGGTTCAAGAGACCCAGTACTTC.

In this sample, this clonotype turned up many times. The V gene is TRBV20-1, the J gene TRBJ2-5, with D perhaps matching TRBD1 (6 bases). The ends were cut back, 0 bases at V and 7 bases at J, with 15 bases in the middle. CDR1 and CDR2 (germline): DFQATT, SNEGSKA (reference sequence). There are 14 residues in the CDR3. The CDR3 spells CSARDQGRGRTQYF. The DNA for the CDR3 is TGCAGTGCTAGAGATCAGGGCAGGGGAAGGACCCAGTACTTC.

CDR3 sequence: CASRDQRSAVDEQYF. The DNA of the CDR3 is TGTGCCAGTAGGGACCAGCGCTCTGCCGTGGACGAGCAGTACTTC. The chain employs TRBV6-1 and TRBJ2-7; either TRBD1 or TRBD2 may supply D (5 bases each). Germline-derived CDR1 and CDR2 are MNHNS and SASEGT. This CDR3 is built from 15 residues. Trimming cost V 9 bases and J 5 bases, with 23 bases left between them.

This clonotype was seen many times. V is TRBV5-1 and J is TRBJ2-1; 9 positions match TRBD2. V shed 5 bases and J 6 bases; nucleotides not matched to a gene: 12. The CDR3 length is 16 residues. The V gene's germline CDR1 is SGHRS and CDR2 YFSETQ. CDR3 coding DNA: TGCGCCAGCAGAAGTGGCGGGGGGGCGTCGGGCAATGAGCAGTTCTTC. Protein product: CASRSGGGASGNEQFF.

This clonotype was detected a few times. The rearrangement uses TRBV20-1 and TRBJ2-1; D assignment may be TRBD1 or TRBD2 (5 bases each). Per germline, CDR1 DFQATT and CDR2 SNEGSKA (reference sequence). The CDR3 has 14 amino acids. Trimming shortened V by 2 bases and J by 3 bases, and 11 bases separated the two germline ends. The CDR3: CSARLGDDYNEQFF. In DNA, the CDR3 is TGCAGTGCTAGACTGGGGGACGACTACAATGAGCAGTTCTTC.

Ten or more counts support this clonotype. This may be a read error: a much more frequent sequence differs by one nucleotide. V is TRBV7-2 and J is TRBJ2-2; maybe TRBD2 (6 bases). V gave up 3 bases and J gave up 3 bases, with 8 bases separating them. Germline V gene lookup returns CDR1 SGHTA and CDR2 FQGNSA. The CDR3 contains 14 residues. CDR3 protein: CASSLGLHTGELFF. In nucleotides, the CDR3 is TGTGCCAGCAGCTTGGGACTCCACACCGGGGAGCTGTTTTTT.

Note on this clonotype: Lacking the conserved final phenylalanine or tryptophan, this CDR3 likely reflects a read error. J is TRBJ2-1 and V is TRBV27; the D gene is possibly TRBD2 (5 bases). Germline-derived CDR1 and CDR2 are MNHEY and SMNVEV (reference sequence). CDR3 length equals 17 residues. V lost 6 bases and J lost 2, with 20 bases in between. This chain's CDR3 is CASSQPLDSYTYNEQFL. The CDR3 DNA reads TGTGCCAGCAGCCAGCCCCTGGACTCTTACACCTACAATGAGCAGTTCCTC.

The table lists this clonotype with a few counts. The chain has TRBV7-9 and TRBJ1-1, with D unclear. With 1 base removed from V and 7 bases from J, the gap between germline ends came to 16 bases. There are 15 residues in the CDR3. The germline V gene encodes CDR1 SEHNR and CDR2 FQNEAQ (reference sequence). CDR3 DNA: TGTGCCAGCAGCTTAGGGTTTGCACATGGGAATGAAGCTTTCTTT. Its translation: CASSLGFAHGNEAFF.

In regard to this clonotype: This may come from a read error, since a much larger clone is one base off. V usage is TRBV11-2 and J usage is TRBJ1-1; no firm D call. Germline values: CDR1 SGHAT, CDR2 FQNNGV. The CDR3 runs to 14 residues. The CDR3 sequence is CASSDRALNTEALF. CDR3 in DNA: TGTGCCAGCAGCGATAGAGCCTTGAACACTGAAGCTCTCTTT.

This clonotype has ten or more counts. The chain joins TRBV7-3 to TRBJ1-1, with 8 positions matching TRBD1. V gave up 5 bases and J gave up 7 bases; unmatched junction bases: 21. The germline CDR1 and CDR2 sequences are SGHTA and FQGTGA. The CDR3 runs 18 residues. CDR3 loop: CASSPGGGQGIINGEAFF. CDR3 sequence (DNA): TGTGCCAGCAGCCCGGGGGGCGGACAGGGAATCATTAACGGTGAAGCTTTCTTT.

At least ten counts were recorded for this clonotype. V and J are TRBV20-1 and TRBJ2-7, with 9 bases that match TRBD2. The CDR3 is 16 residues long. Trimming at V came to 2 bases and at J to 2 bases, leaving 10 bases not matched to a gene. Germline V gene sequence: CDR1 DFQATT, CDR2 SNEGSKA (reference sequence). In DNA, the CDR3 is TGCAGTGCTAGAATAAGACTAGCGGTGAACCCCTACGAGCAGTACTTC. It specifies CSARIRLAVNPYEQYF.

This clonotype came up a few times. This chain uses TRBV12-3 or TRBV12-4 with TRBJ1-1; tentative D call: TRBD1 (5 bases). The CDR3 covers 12 residues. Trimming left V 8 bases short and J 6 bases short, with 13 bases between. Written as DNA, the CDR3 is TGTGCCAGCGTTGGGGGGTACGCTGAAGCTTTCTTT. Protein sequence: CASVGGYAEAFF.